Presented here are 20 T cell receptor beta chains from one specimen sequenced in a study of CD8 T cells in Susac syndrome. Random-hexamer reverse transcription was applied to about 0.5 to 1 ug RNA. TCRdb independently ran MiXCR on the immunoSEQ multiplex PCR reads; one entry per CDR3 protein. The table includes 150,000 or so distinct CDR3 sequences, about 90% detected once. The sample consisted of CD4+ T cells from PBMCs. Receptors were obtained from a human donor in good health.

The chain couples TRBV7-9 to TRBJ2-7, with D possibly TRBD2 on 5 matching bases. The germline gives CDR1 SEHNR, CDR2 FQNEAQ (reference sequence). The CDR3 is made up of 11 amino acids. V lost 5 bases, J lost 5 bases, and 7 bases lay in between. Here the CDR3 reads CASSRENEQYF. As DNA, the CDR3 is TGTGCCAGCAGCCGGGAAAACGAGCAGTACTTC. Complete variable domain (other parts from reference TRBV7-9 and TRBJ2-7): DTGVSQNPRHKITKRGQNVTFRCDPISEHNRLYWYRQTLGQGPEFLTYFQNEAQLEKSRLLSDRFSAERPKGSFSTLEIQRTEQGDSAMYLCASSRENEQYFGPGTRLTVT.

The chain couples TRBV29-1 to TRBJ2-1, with 7 positions matching TRBD1. Germline loops: CDR1 SQVTM, CDR2 ANQGSEA. There are 14 residues in the CDR3. The V and J ends lost 3 bases and 0 bases, in that order; junction bases with no gene match: 2. CDR3 sequence: CSVDSGGSYNEQFF. The CDR3 DNA is TGCAGCGTTGATTCAGGGGGCTCCTACAATGAGCAGTTCTTC.

This clonotype was counted only a few times. The chain is built from TRBV5-1 and TRBJ2-7, with 11 bases identical to TRBD2. Germline V gene sequence: CDR1 SGHRS, CDR2 YFSETQ. The CDR3 is made up of 14 amino acids. V was clipped by 2 bases and J by 5 bases; unmatched bases: 3. CDR3 DNA sequence: TGCGCCAGCAGCTTCACTAGCGGGAGTAACGAGCAGTACTTC. This gives the protein CASSFTSGSNEQYF.

The chain employs TRBV6-1 and TRBJ2-1; the match to TRBD1 covers 7 bases. In germline, CDR1 is MNHNS, CDR2 SASEGT. J gave up 6 bases and V 4 bases, and 6 bases lay outside the gene matches. The CDR3 has 14 amino acids. The CDR3 here is CASSAGQSVNEQFF. The CDR3 nucleotides read TGTGCCAGCAGTGCGGGACAGTCCGTCAATGAGCAGTTCTTC.

The rearrangement uses TRBV5-1 and TRBJ1-2; 8 nucleotides agree with TRBD1. Germline lookup yields CDR1 SGHRS and CDR2 YFSETQ. Trimming at V came to 0 bases and at J to 4 bases, leaving 8 bases not matched to a gene. The CDR3 has 16 residues. The CDR3 spells CASSLGGSGQAYGYTF. CDR3 sequence (DNA): TGCGCCAGCAGCTTGGGGGGATCGGGACAGGCCTATGGCTACACCTTC.

This clonotype was detected only once. The rearrangement joins TRBV7-2 to TRBJ1-2, with 7 positions matching TRBD1. The trim removed 5 bases at V and 0 bases at J, leaving 6 bases unmatched. Germline assignment: CDR1 SGHTA and CDR2 FQGNSA. The CDR3 contains 15 residues. In nucleotides, the CDR3 is TGTGCCAGCAGCCCCCAGGGGGAAGCTAACTATGGCTACACCTTC. The encoded protein is CASSPQGEANYGYTF.

The chain has TRBV4-1 and TRBJ1-5; 10 positions agree with TRBD1. Trimming cost V 1 base and J 5 bases; bases outside gene matches: 8. CDR3 length: 17 residues. Germline CDR1 and CDR2: MGHRA and YSYEKL. CDR3 in amino acids: CASSQGGQGNRDQPQHF. CDR3 in DNA: TGCGCCAGCAGCCAAGGGGGACAGGGGAACCGGGATCAGCCCCAGCATTTT.

V gene TRBV12-3 or TRBV12-4 combines with J gene TRBJ2-6; a weak D match, TRBD1 (6 bases). Trimming removed 3 bases at V and 4 bases at J, with 7 bases between. The CDR3 sequence is 14 residues long. In DNA, the CDR3 is TGTGCCAGCAGTTTGGGGGCAGGGGCCAACGTCCTGACTTTC. This encodes CASSLGAGANVLTF.

The chain joins TRBV25-1 to TRBJ2-4; D is possibly TRBD1 (6 bases). Germline-derived CDR1 and CDR2 are MGHDK and SYGVNS. The V and J ends lost 3 bases and 5 bases respectively, with 14 bases between them. The CDR3 loop spans 15 amino acids. The CDR3 sequence: CASSDWTEAQNIQYF. CDR3 DNA sequence: TGTGCCAGCAGTGACTGGACAGAGGCGCAAAACATTCAGTACTTC.

The chain joins TRBV14 to TRBJ1-6; no firm D call. The CDR3 runs to 14 residues. Germline CDR1 SGHDN, CDR2 FVKESK. V dropped 4 bases and J dropped 2 bases, with 6 bases sitting between them. This CDR3 reads CASSREAYNSPLHF. In nucleotides, the CDR3 is TGTGCCAGCAGCCGGGAAGCCTATAATTCACCCCTCCACTTT.

V usage is TRBV9 and J usage is TRBJ2-5; TRBD1 matches 8 bases. V shed 3 bases and J 4 bases; nucleotides not matched to a gene: 5. This CDR3 region has 14 residues. The germline V gene encodes CDR1 SGDLS and CDR2 YYNGEE. CDR3 in DNA: TGTGCCAGCAGCGCCGGGACAGGAGGAGAGACCCAGTACTTC. Its protein product is CASSAGTGGETQYF.

The chain employs TRBV10-3 and TRBJ2-7; 9 nucleotides align to TRBD1. The CDR3 totals 14 residues. Trimming cost V 4 bases and J 4 bases; bases outside gene matches: 5. CDR1 and CDR2 (germline): ENHRY, SYGVKD. The CDR3 reads CAISAGTGIYEQYF. The DNA of the CDR3 is TGTGCCATCAGTGCCGGGACAGGGATATACGAGCAGTACTTC.

This clonotype was picked up a small number of times. This sequence joins TRBV19 and TRBJ1-5; 9 bases map to TRBD1. The V gene end was trimmed by 4 bases and the J gene end by 5 bases; junction bases not matched to a gene: 12. This CDR3 contains 17 residues. Per the germline V gene, CDR1 is LNHDA and CDR2 is SQIVND (reference sequence). In DNA, the CDR3 is TGTGCCAGTAGTAGTGGGGCGTGGGACAGGGAGTATCAGCCCCAGCATTTT. Its protein is CASSSGAWDREYQPQHF. Supplemented by reference TRBV19 and TRBJ1-5, the full variable domain reads DGGITQSPKYLFRKEGQNVTLSCEQNLNHDAMYWYRQDPGQGLRLIYYSQIVNDFQKGDIAEGYSVSREKKESFPLTVTSAQKNPTAFYLCASSSGAWDREYQPQHFGDGTRLSIL.

The rearrangement uses TRBV5-4 and TRBJ2-6; 7 bases match TRBD1. Losses at the gene ends were 4 bases for V and 5 bases for J; bases not matched to a gene: 6. Germline assignment: CDR1 SGHNT and CDR2 YYREEE (reference sequence). This CDR3 comprises 15 residues. The CDR3 spells CASSPEGARANVLTF. Here the CDR3 DNA reads TGTGCCAGCAGCCCAGAGGGGGCGCGGGCCAACGTCCTGACTTTC.

The chain's CDR3 is CASSEDATGLNYGYTF. The CDR3 DNA reads TGTGCCAGCAGTGAAGACGCGACAGGGCTTAACTATGGCTACACCTTC. The chain carries TRBV6-1 and TRBJ1-2; the match to TRBD1 covers 7 bases. The V gene end was trimmed by 1 base and the J gene end by 1 base; junction bases not matched to a gene: 6. The germline gives CDR1 MNHNS, CDR2 SASEGT. The CDR3 totals 16 residues.

This rearrangement joins TRBV5-1 to TRBJ2-7; D could derive from TRBD1 or TRBD2 (5 bases each). The germline V gene has CDR1 SGHRS and CDR2 YFSETQ. Trimming shortened V by 0 bases and J by 6 bases, and 16 bases separated the two germline ends. The CDR3 sequence is 15 residues long. The CDR3 DNA sequence: TGCGCCAGCAGCTTGGCCGGGACCAATCGCCTCGAGCAGTACTTC. Its translation is CASSLAGTNRLEQYF.

The rearrangement links TRBV20-1 to TRBJ2-2; 11 bases line up with TRBD2. Germline CDR1 reads DFQATT; CDR2 reads SNEGSKA (reference sequence). V lost 0 bases and J lost 7; bases outside the gene matches: 10. CDR3 length equals 17 residues. This CDR3 is CSARDVLAGGGNGELFF. The CDR3 DNA is TGCAGTGCTAGAGATGTTCTAGCGGGAGGTGGGAACGGGGAGCTGTTTTTT.

The count of this clonotype is one. This chain links TRBV2 with TRBJ2-6; possibly TRBD2 for D (5 bases). V gave up 4 bases and J gave up 1 base, with 11 bases separating them. This CDR3 comprises 16 residues. Germline assignment: CDR1 SNHLY and CDR2 FYNNEI. The chain's CDR3 is CASSVRGLSGANVLTF. CDR3 coding DNA: TGTGCCAGCAGTGTCCGGGGTTTATCTGGGGCCAACGTCCTGACTTTC.

This clonotype was seen only once. For the CDR3, the DNA is TGCGCCAGCAGTAAATACAGGGTGGGCCTGAACACTGAAGCTTTCTTT. Its translation: CASSKYRVGLNTEAFF. The chain is built from TRBV10-1 and TRBJ1-1, with a tentative D call TRBD1 (6 bases). CDR1 is WNHNN, CDR2 SYGVQD, per germline (reference sequence). Between the trimmed V and J ends, which lost 5 bases and 0 bases, there was a span of 16 bases. This CDR3 contains 16 residues.

Written as DNA, the CDR3 is TGTGCCAGCAGTGAACAGGGGACAGACTATGGCTACACCTTC. As protein: CASSEQGTDYGYTF. The V call is TRBV2, the J call TRBJ1-2, with TRBD1 matching 7 bases. Germline CDR1 is SNHLY and CDR2 is FYNNEI. After removal of 2 bases from V and 3 bases from J, the junction contained 3 bases not matched to a gene. The CDR3 totals 14 residues.